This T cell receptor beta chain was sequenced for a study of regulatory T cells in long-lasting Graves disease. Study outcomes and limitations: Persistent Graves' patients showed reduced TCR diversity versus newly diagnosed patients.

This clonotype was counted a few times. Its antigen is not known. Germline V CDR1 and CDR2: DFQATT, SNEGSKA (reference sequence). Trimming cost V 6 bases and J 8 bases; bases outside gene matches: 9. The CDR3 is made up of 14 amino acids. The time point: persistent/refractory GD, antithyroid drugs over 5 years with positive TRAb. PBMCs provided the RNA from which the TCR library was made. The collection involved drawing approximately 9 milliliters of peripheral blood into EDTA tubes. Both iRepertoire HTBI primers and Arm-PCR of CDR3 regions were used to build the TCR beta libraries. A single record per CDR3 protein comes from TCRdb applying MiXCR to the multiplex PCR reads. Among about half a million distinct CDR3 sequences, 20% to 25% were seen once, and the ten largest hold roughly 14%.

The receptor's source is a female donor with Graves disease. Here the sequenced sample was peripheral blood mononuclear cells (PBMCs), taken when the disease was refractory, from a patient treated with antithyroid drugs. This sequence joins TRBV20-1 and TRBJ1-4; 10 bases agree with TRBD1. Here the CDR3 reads CSAPDRGENEKLFF. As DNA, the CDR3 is TGCAGTGCCCCGGACAGGGGGGAGAACGAAAAACTGTTTTTT.